This T cell receptor (beta chain) was obtained from a study of OX40 agonist ivuxolimab in advanced cancers. Across the study: It was ivuxolimab, an agonistic anti-OX40 (CD134) antibody, that patients were treated with. Patients undergoing dose escalation presented with hepatocellular carcinoma, melanoma, renal cell or head and neck cancer. General study findings and limits: Expanded clones were, on average, more numerous among CD8+ T cells than CD4+. At doses 0.1 to 3.0 mg/kg, CD4+ and CD8+ clones expanded.

Between the trimmed V and J ends, which lost 3 bases and 2 bases, there was a span of 11 bases. The CDR3 is made up of 15 amino acids. Germline V CDR1 and CDR2: LNHDA, SQIVND (reference sequence). This clone showed up just a few times. Its antigen remains unknown. Here immunoSEQ multiplex PCR was the method, and the copy in TCRdb shows in-frame clones only, minus some. The sample includes roughly 110,000 clones, more than 85% of them seen just once. The chain couples TRBV19 to TRBJ1-3; unclear D gene. The sample here was CD4+ or CD8+ T cells sorted from blood, taken in a trial of the OX40 agonist ivuxolimab. This TCR was sampled from an adult with an advanced solid tumor such as melanoma, head and neck, liver or kidney cancer. The CDR3 region has the DNA TGTGCCAGTAGTATTAATCACAGCCCTGGAAACACCATATATTTT. Translated, it gives CASSINHSPGNTIYF.